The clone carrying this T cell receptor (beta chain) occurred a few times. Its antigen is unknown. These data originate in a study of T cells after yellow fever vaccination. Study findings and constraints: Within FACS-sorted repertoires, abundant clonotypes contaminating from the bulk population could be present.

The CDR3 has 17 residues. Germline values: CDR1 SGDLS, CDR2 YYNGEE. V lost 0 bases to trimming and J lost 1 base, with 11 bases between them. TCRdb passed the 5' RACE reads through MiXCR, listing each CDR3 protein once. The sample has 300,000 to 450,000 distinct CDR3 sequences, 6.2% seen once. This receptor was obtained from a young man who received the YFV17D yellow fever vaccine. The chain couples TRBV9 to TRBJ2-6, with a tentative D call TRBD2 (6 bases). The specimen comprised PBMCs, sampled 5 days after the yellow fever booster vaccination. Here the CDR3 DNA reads TGTGCCAGCAGCGTAGCTATCCTAGCGTCTGGGGCCAACGTCCTGACTTTC. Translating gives CASSVAILASGANVLTF. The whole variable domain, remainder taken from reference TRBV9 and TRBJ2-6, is DSGVTQTPKHLITATGQRVTLRCSPRSGDLSVYWYQQSLDQGLQFLIQYYNGEERAKGNILERFSAQQFPDLHSELNLSSLELGDSALYFCASSVAILASGANVLTFGAGSRLTVL.